These 16 T cell receptor beta chains share one sample of origin, sequenced in a study of beta chain features in type 1 diabetes. The whole isolated RNA underwent reverse transcription, so sequencing captured expressed TCRB transcripts. TCRdb keeps only in-frame clones here, not all; method: immunoSEQ multiplex PCR. The table has under 450,000 clones, approximately 15% seen once; the top ten hold roughly 0.036%. The sample consisted of naive CD4+ T cells from blood. The receptors come from a man under 40 in good health.

This clone was picked up a small number of times. The chain uses TRBV7-2 and TRBJ2-4, with no clear D. The germline V and J ends were trimmed by 0 bases and 6 bases, with 6 bases remaining between them. The CDR3 covers 13 residues. Germline V gene lookup returns CDR1 SGHTA and CDR2 FQGNSA. The CDR3 DNA follows: TGTGCCAGCAGCTTAGCGCTACGAAACATTCAGTACTTC. As protein: CASSLALRNIQYF.

The genes are TRBV29-1 and TRBJ2-5; possible D gene TRBD2, 6 bases. V lost 3 bases to trimming and J lost 7 bases, with 12 bases between them. Germline assignment: CDR1 SQVTM and CDR2 ANQGSEA. There are 12 residues in the CDR3. Here the CDR3 DNA reads TGCAGCGTTGAGCCCCGGGACTGGACCCAGTACTTC. Amino acid sequence: CSVEPRDWTQYF.

This clone has more than one count but fewer than ten. The J gene is TRBJ1-5, the V gene TRBV19; D is undetermined. The CDR3 contains 14 residues. CDR1 is LNHDA and CDR2 is SQIVND in the germline V gene (reference sequence). V lost 3 bases and J 5 bases, leaving 11 bases between the germline ends. CDR3 coding DNA: TGTGCCAGTAGTATCGGGCAACAGTATCAGCCCCAGCATTTT. It encodes CASSIGQQYQPQHF.

This clone was seen only a few times. At the DNA level, this CDR3 is encoded by other sequences in the same sample as well. This chain uses TRBV6-5 with TRBJ2-3; TRBD1 is a possible D gene (6 bases). The CDR3 contains 14 residues. V lost 0 bases and J 3 bases, leaving 7 bases between the germline ends. Germline CDR1 reads MNHEY; CDR2 reads SVGAGI. CDR3 sequence reads: CASSYSRGTDTQYF. The DNA for the CDR3 is TGTGCCAGCAGTTACTCTAGGGGGACAGATACGCAGTATTTT.

This rearrangement joins TRBV15 to TRBJ1-5, with D perhaps TRBD1 (6 bases). V dropped 0 bases and J dropped 5 bases, with 14 bases sitting between them. Germline values: CDR1 LNHNV, CDR2 YYDKDF (reference sequence). The CDR3 is made up of 16 amino acids. The CDR3 DNA reads TGTGCCACCAGCAGAGATACGGGGGCCGTTTATCAGCCCCAGCATTTT. It yields the protein CATSRDTGAVYQPQHF.

The V call is TRBV7-2, the J call TRBJ2-5; no firm D call. This CDR3 has 15 amino acids. The V end lost 0 bases, the J end lost 2 bases, and 10 bases lay between the germline ends. CDR1 is SGHTA and CDR2 is FQGNSA in the germline V gene. The CDR3 loop is CASSLAYRPQETQYF. CDR3 nucleotides: TGTGCCAGCAGCTTAGCTTATCGACCTCAAGAGACCCAGTACTTC.

In its sample, this clone was seen a few times. The chain has TRBV21-1 and TRBJ2-5; the D call in the table, TRBD2, was not verified against the DNA. TRBV21-1 is a listed pseudogene. The CDR3 is made up of 9 amino acids. CDR3 protein: CAAGETQYF. As DNA, the CDR3 is TGTGCAGCCGGGGAGACCCAGTACTTC.

This clone was seen repeatedly, ten times or more. This chain joins TRBV7-7 and TRBJ2-1, with 11 bases aligning to TRBD2. This CDR3 is 16 amino acids long. Per the germline V gene, CDR1 is SSHAT and CDR2 is FNYEAQ (reference sequence). Trimming cost V 5 bases and J 4 bases; bases outside gene matches: 7. CDR3 DNA sequence: TGTGCCAGCAGCCCCACTACTAGCGGGGGTTACAATGAGCAGTTCTTC. It codes for CASSPTTSGGYNEQFF.

This clone was counted between two and nine times. The chain joins TRBV2 to TRBJ2-7; TRBD1 or TRBD2 may be the D gene (5 bases each). The V end was cut by 6 bases, the J end by 4 bases, with 22 bases between. CDR3 length: 16 amino acids. Germline CDR1 SNHLY, CDR2 FYNNEI. CDR3 in DNA: TGTGCCAGCAGCCAAGGCCCCGGGACGATAATTTACGAGCAGTACGTC. Protein product: CASSQGPGTIIYEQYV.

The chain links TRBV15 to TRBJ2-1, with TRBD2 matching 8 bases. The CDR3 has 17 residues. The germline CDR1 and CDR2 sequences are LNHNV and YYDKDF (reference sequence). The V segment lost 0 bases and the J segment 9 bases; nucleotides outside the gene matches: 13. CDR3 sequence (DNA): TGTGCCACCAGCAGAGATCGTTACCTTCAGCGGGGGCTTGAGCAGTTCTTC. This gives the protein CATSRDRYLQRGLEQFF.

The sample holds a few counts of this clone. The chain links TRBV7-2 to TRBJ2-5; 7 bases map to TRBD2. The length of the CDR3 is 12 residues. J gave up 7 bases and V 5 bases, and 4 bases lay outside the gene matches. Germline CDR1 and CDR2: SGHTA and FQGNSA. The CDR3 reads CASSRTGGTQYF. The CDR3 DNA is TGTGCCAGCAGCCGGACGGGAGGGACCCAGTACTTC.

This chain joins TRBV11-1 and TRBJ2-1; D may be TRBD2 (5 bases). Germline V gene data show CDR1 as SGHAT and CDR2 as FQDESV (reference sequence). The V end lost 4 bases, the J end lost 7 bases, and 14 bases lay between the germline ends. The CDR3 totals 14 residues. CDR3 amino acids: CASSSTFGGNEQFF. Written as DNA, the CDR3 is TGTGCCAGCAGCTCGACTTTCGGCGGGAATGAGCAGTTCTTC.

The gene calls are TRBV9 and TRBJ1-6; D is possibly TRBD1 (5 bases). With 0 bases removed from V and 7 bases from J, the gap between germline ends came to 11 bases. The CDR3 runs 15 residues. In germline, CDR1 is SGDLS, CDR2 YYNGEE. CDR3 loop: CASSVAWGSNSPLHF. CDR3 DNA sequence: TGTGCCAGCAGCGTAGCTTGGGGGAGCAATTCACCCCTCCACTTT.

This clone was counted between two and nine times. The genes are TRBV11-2 and TRBJ2-3; unclear D gene. This CDR3 region has 13 residues. V lost 0 bases, J lost 11 bases, and 12 bases lay in between. CDR1 SGHAT and CDR2 FQNNGV come from the germline V gene. The CDR3 sequence: CASSLEGLSKQYF. DNA for the CDR3: TGTGCCAGCAGCTTAGAAGGTCTCTCGAAGCAGTATTTT.

The chain is built from TRBV13 and TRBJ1-3; TRBD1 is a possible D gene (5 bases). The length of the CDR3 is 14 residues. The germline V gene has CDR1 PRHDT and CDR2 FYEKMQ (reference sequence). The V end lost 0 bases, the J end lost 9 bases, and 12 bases lay between the germline ends. The CDR3 here is CASSLGSGGGTIYF. As DNA, the CDR3 is TGTGCCAGCAGCTTAGGAAGCGGCGGGGGCACCATATATTTT.

The rearrangement joins TRBV9 to TRBJ2-1, with D possibly matching TRBD2 (5 bases). V lost 5 bases, J lost 8 bases, and 17 bases lay in between. CDR3 size: 14 residues. Germline V gene data show CDR1 as SGDLS and CDR2 as YYNGEE. CDR3 region: CASRKSGDTYEQFF. In DNA form, the CDR3 reads TGTGCCAGCAGGAAAAGCGGAGATACTTATGAGCAGTTCTTC.